Presented here are 21 T cell receptor beta chains from one specimen sequenced in a study of blood T cell repertoires in COVID-19. The method was immunoSEQ multiplex PCR; TCRdb's version includes in-frame clones alone and lacks a portion of them. The sample yields 200,000 to 250,000 clones, around 90% seen once. The sequenced sample consisted of peripheral blood. These receptors originate from a young man with COVID-19, enrolled during active disease.

The CDR3 sequence: CASSKLAGVSETQYF. In DNA form, the CDR3 reads TGTGCCAGCAGCAAACTAGCGGGAGTGTCAGAGACCCAGTACTTC. The chain employs TRBV28 and TRBJ2-5; 11 nucleotides match TRBD2. V dropped 6 bases and J dropped 4; count of bases not matched to a gene: 7. This CDR3 has 15 amino acids. Germline assignment: CDR1 MDHEN and CDR2 SYDVKM.

A single count supports this clone. The chain employs TRBV10-3 and TRBJ1-1; weak D call: TRBD1 (6 bases). CDR1 ENHRY and CDR2 SYGVKD come from the germline V gene. The CDR3 is 14 amino acids. Trimming left V 7 bases short and J 0 bases short, with 12 bases between. CDR3 in amino acids: CAITPDRLNTEAFF. The CDR3 DNA reads as TGTGCCATCACCCCGGACAGATTGAACACTGAAGCTTTCTTT.

The chain uses TRBV6-2 or TRBV6-3 and TRBJ2-3; 10 bases line up with TRBD1. Germline CDR1 reads MNHEY; CDR2 reads SVGEGT. The CDR3 loop spans 16 amino acids. The J segment lost 4 bases and the V segment lost 2 bases, leaving 6 bases of the junction unmatched. The chain's CDR3 is CASSYLRDRGPDTQYF. CDR3 sequence (DNA): TGTGCCAGCAGTTACCTCCGGGACAGGGGACCAGATACGCAGTATTTT.

The V call is TRBV7-9, the J call TRBJ1-1, with TRBD1 identical over 7 bases. V was clipped by 5 bases and J by 0 bases; unmatched bases: 6. This CDR3 spans 15 amino acids. Germline loops: CDR1 SEHNR, CDR2 FQNEAQ (reference sequence). Here the CDR3 DNA reads TGTGCCAGCAGCCCACAGGGGACCATGAACACTGAAGCTTTCTTT. Translation: CASSPQGTMNTEAFF.

The rearrangement joins TRBV2 to TRBJ1-4; TRBD1 matches at 7 bases. The trim removed 5 bases at V and 7 bases at J, leaving 7 bases unmatched. The CDR3 has 14 residues. Germline values: CDR1 SNHLY, CDR2 FYNNEI. CDR3 in amino acids: CASSTGALAEKLFF. The CDR3 bases are TGTGCCAGCAGTACAGGGGCTTTGGCTGAAAAACTGTTTTTT.

The chain joins TRBV19 to TRBJ1-1; 9 nucleotides align to TRBD1. Germline V gene sequence: CDR1 LNHDA, CDR2 SQIVND (reference sequence). The CDR3 contains 17 residues. V lost 10 bases, J lost 3 bases, and 18 bases stayed unmatched. The CDR3 nucleotides read TGTGCCACCCTAGGCACTCCGGGACAGGGTAAGGACACTGAAGCTTTCTTT. This encodes CATLGTPGQGKDTEAFF.

The rearrangement uses TRBV6-1 and TRBJ1-2, with 12 bases matching TRBD1. The CDR3 has 16 residues. Trimming took 2 bases from V and 8 from J; bases not matched to a gene: 9. Looked up from germline, CDR1 is MNHNS and CDR2 is SASEGT. CDR3 protein: CASSELAGQGARGYTF. The CDR3, as DNA: TGTGCCAGCAGTGAACTAGCGGGACAGGGGGCGCGAGGCTACACCTTC.

The chain couples TRBV5-1 to TRBJ2-7; 14 nucleotides line up with TRBD2. Trimming removed 4 bases from V and 7 bases from J; junction bases left unmatched: 7. The CDR3 is 15 residues long. Germline V lookup: CDR1 SGHRS, CDR2 YFSETQ. In nucleotides, the CDR3 is TGCGCCAGCAGCGTGGGACTAGCGGGAGTTAGTGAGCAGTACTTC. It is translated as CASSVGLAGVSEQYF. Filled out from reference TRBV5-1 and TRBJ2-7, the complete variable domain reads KAGVTQTPRYLIKTRGQQVTLSCSPISGHRSVSWYQQTPGQGLQFLFEYFSETQRNKGNFPGRFSGRQFSNSRSEMNVSTLELGDSALYLCASSVGLAGVSEQYFGPGTRLTVT.

The chain combines TRBV5-1 with TRBJ2-1; 8 bases align to TRBD2. The germline gives CDR1 SGHRS, CDR2 YFSETQ. The CDR3 is 17 residues long. Trimming took 4 bases from V and 2 from J; bases not matched to a gene: 11. CDR3 DNA: TGCGCCAGCAGCACAGGCGGGCGGGAGGCCCCCTACAATGAGCAGTTCTTC. It yields the protein CASSTGGREAPYNEQFF.

The CDR3 region is CASSLLQGQGEKLFF. The CDR3 DNA follows: TGTGCCAGCAGTTTGCTTCAGGGGCAAGGGGAAAAACTGTTTTTT. The J gene is TRBJ1-4, the V gene TRBV28; a weak D match, TRBD1 (6 bases). V was cut by 3 bases and J by 8 bases, with 16 bases left in between. The germline V gene encodes CDR1 MDHEN and CDR2 SYDVKM. The CDR3 spans 15 residues.

This sequence joins TRBV5-1 and TRBJ2-3; 10 bases map to TRBD1. V dropped 4 bases and J dropped 3; count of bases not matched to a gene: 5. Germline assignment: CDR1 SGHRS and CDR2 YFSETQ. The CDR3 contains 15 residues. CDR3 amino acids: CASSAGTGVTDTQYF. The CDR3 DNA is TGCGCCAGCAGCGCCGGGACAGGGGTAACAGATACGCAGTATTTT.

The CDR3 coding sequence is TGTGCCAGCAGCTTGGGGCTAGCGGGAGTTAATGAGCAGTTCTTC. The encoded protein is CASSLGLAGVNEQFF. J is TRBJ2-1 and V is TRBV7-2; 10 bases match TRBD2. The trim removed 3 bases at V and 7 bases at J, leaving 6 bases unmatched. CDR1 SGHTA and CDR2 FQGNSA come from the germline V gene. This CDR3 region has 15 residues.

The V call is TRBV5-4, the J call TRBJ1-2; 7 nucleotides align to TRBD1. CDR3 length: 15 residues. CDR1 SGHNT and CDR2 YYREEE come from the germline V gene (reference sequence). V shed 2 bases, J shed 3 bases, and the junction held 7 bases outside the gene matches. Here the CDR3 reads CASSFHRGWDYGYTF. The DNA of the CDR3 is TGTGCCAGCAGCTTTCACAGGGGCTGGGACTATGGCTACACCTTC. The full variable domain, rest sourced from reference TRBV5-4 and TRBJ1-2, is ETGVTQSPTHLIKTRGQQVTLRCSSQSGHNTVSWYQQALGQGPQFIFQYYREEENGRGNFPPRFSGLQFPNYSSELNVNALELDDSALYLCASSFHRGWDYGYTFGSGTRLTVV.

This clone was detected only once. The V gene is TRBV28, the J gene TRBJ1-1, with 10 positions matching TRBD1. This CDR3 spans 18 amino acids. Germline values: CDR1 MDHEN, CDR2 SYDVKM. The V gene end was trimmed by 3 bases and the J gene end by 1 base; junction bases not matched to a gene: 11. The CDR3 DNA reads TGTGCCAGCAGTTTCTCCACCGTGGACAGGGGGAGGAACACTGAAGCTTTCTTT. This translates into CASSFSTVDRGRNTEAFF.

This sequence joins TRBV6-5 and TRBJ1-3; D is unresolved. The germline gives CDR1 MNHEY, CDR2 SVGAGI. V lost 0 bases and J lost 5, with 8 bases in between. The CDR3 spans 14 residues. The DNA of the CDR3 is TGTGCCAGCAGTTACTCGGCTGGCCGAAACACCATATATTTT. This sequence encodes CASSYSAGRNTIYF.

The chain is built from TRBV6-1 and TRBJ1-4; no clear D gene. CDR1 and CDR2 (germline): MNHNS, SASEGT. The CDR3 consists of 14 residues. Trimming shortened V by 3 bases and J by 4 bases, and 9 bases separated the two germline ends. This chain's CDR3 is CASSDRIDNEKLFF. The CDR3, as DNA: TGTGCCAGCAGTGACAGGATTGATAATGAAAAACTGTTTTTT.

The CDR3 nucleotides read TGTGCCAGCAGCTTAGTCGGGTCGGGGGTTTCTAATGAAAAACTGTTTTTT. Its protein product is CASSLVGSGVSNEKLFF. The chain employs TRBV7-9 and TRBJ1-4; perhaps TRBD1 as D (5 bases). The CDR3 contains 17 residues. Germline V lookup: CDR1 SEHNR, CDR2 FQNEAQ (reference sequence). The V gene lost 1 base and the J gene lost 3 bases, with 15 bases spanning the gap.

The chain has TRBV15 and TRBJ1-2, with TRBD1 identical over 8 bases. J gave up 6 bases and V 4 bases, and 4 bases lay outside the gene matches. This CDR3 region has 13 residues. Per germline, CDR1 LNHNV and CDR2 YYDKDF (reference sequence). CDR3 bases: TGTGCCACCAGCATCGGCAGGGGGCATGGCTACACCTTC. Amino acids: CATSIGRGHGYTF. Full variable domain (missing parts from reference TRBV15 and TRBJ1-2): DAMVIQNPRYQVTQFGKPVTLSCSQTLNHNVMYWYQQKSSQAPKLLFHYYDKDFNNEADTPDNFQSRRPNTSFCFLDIRSPGLGDTAMYLCATSIGRGHGYTFGSGTRLTVV.

The V and J genes are TRBV19 and TRBJ1-2, with 8 bases that match TRBD1. The germline V gene has CDR1 LNHDA and CDR2 SQIVND (reference sequence). CDR3 size: 11 residues. Trimming at V came to 1 base and at J to 12 bases, leaving 1 base not matched to a gene. DNA of the CDR3: TGTGCCAGTAGTATAGGGACAGGGCACACCTTC. Residues: CASSIGTGHTF.

This sequence joins TRBV5-6 and TRBJ1-1; 10 positions agree with TRBD1. V lost 6 bases, J lost 4 bases, and 6 bases stayed unmatched. CDR3 length: 14 amino acids. Looked up from germline, CDR1 is SGHDT and CDR2 is YYEEEE. The DNA of the CDR3 is TGTGCCAGCATGACGACAGGGGGCGCCACTGAAGCTTTCTTT. Amino acid sequence: CASMTTGGATEAFF.

The gene calls are TRBV9 and TRBJ2-2, with TRBD2 matching over 9 bases. V was clipped by 3 bases and J by 7 bases; unmatched bases: 16. This CDR3 contains 18 residues. Germline CDR1 reads SGDLS; CDR2 reads YYNGEE. Here the CDR3 reads CASSATPDGGRAGGELFF. The CDR3 nucleotides are TGTGCCAGCAGCGCAACTCCGGATGGCGGGAGGGCAGGCGGGGAGCTGTTTTTT.